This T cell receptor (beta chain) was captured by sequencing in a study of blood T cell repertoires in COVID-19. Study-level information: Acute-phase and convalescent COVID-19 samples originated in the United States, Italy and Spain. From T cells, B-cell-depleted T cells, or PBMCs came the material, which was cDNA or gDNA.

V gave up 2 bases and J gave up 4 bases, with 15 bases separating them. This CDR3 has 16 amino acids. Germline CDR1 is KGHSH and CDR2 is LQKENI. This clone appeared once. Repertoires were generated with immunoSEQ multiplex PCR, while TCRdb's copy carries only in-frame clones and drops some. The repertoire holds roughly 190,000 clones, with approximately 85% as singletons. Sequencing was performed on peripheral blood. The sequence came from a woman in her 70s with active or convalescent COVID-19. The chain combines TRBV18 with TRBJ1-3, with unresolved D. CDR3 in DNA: TGTGCCAGCTCACCAAAAAGAGAGTTTCGGGGAAACACCATATATTTT. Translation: CASSPKREFRGNTIYF.